The present TCR beta chain was sequenced within a study of blood T cell repertoires in COVID-19. Measured with immunoSEQ multiplex PCR; TCRdb has only the in-frame clones, and not every one. The sample yields about 180,000 clones, around 86% seen once. Losses at the gene ends were 5 bases for V and 2 bases for J; bases not matched to a gene: 5. The CDR3 loop spans 16 amino acids. The germline V gene encodes CDR1 LNHDA and CDR2 SQIVND (reference sequence). V usage is TRBV19 and J usage is TRBJ2-1, with 11 bases identical to TRBD2. Sequencing used peripheral blood. The source is a man aged 50-60 years with active or convalescent COVID-19. The CDR3 protein is CASSGRLAGTYNEQFF. Here the CDR3 DNA reads TGTGCCAGTAGTGGCCGACTAGCGGGAACCTACAATGAGCAGTTCTTC.